What follows are 9 T cell receptor beta chains derived from one specimen sequenced in a study of blood T cells in healthy people across ages. Using a J-beta primer mix together with a sample-barcoded 5' primer, a second PCR was run for roughly 7 to 12 cycles. MiXCR, applied by TCRdb to the 5' RACE reads, yields one record per CDR3 protein. The table lists some 760,000 distinct CDR3 sequences, 25% of them singletons, with 9.4% in the top ten. Another study also made use of these data, one on T cells of mothers and their children.

Sequenced sample: blood. The receptor set was obtained from a boy between 10 and 17 years old in good health.

The chain couples TRBV4-1 to TRBJ1-1; a weak D match, TRBD1 (5 bases). From germline, CDR1 is MGHRA and CDR2 YSYEKL. This CDR3 contains 16 residues. The V gene lost 1 base and the J gene lost 4 bases, with 16 bases spanning the gap. As DNA, the CDR3 is TGCGCCAGCAGCCAAGGCCGTCTGGGGGTGGTCACTGAAGCTTTCTTT. This encodes CASSQGRLGVVTEAFF.

The genes are TRBV11-2 and TRBJ1-1, with a weak D call TRBD1 (5 bases). With 1 base removed from V and 11 bases from J, the gap between germline ends came to 14 bases. CDR3 length: 13 residues. Germline CDR1 reads SGHAT; CDR2 reads FQNNGV. The CDR3 loop is CASSLAPGMEAFF. CDR3 coding DNA: TGTGCCAGCAGCTTAGCCCCAGGGATGGAGGCTTTCTTT.

This clonotype has more than one count but fewer than ten. V usage is TRBV4-2 and J usage is TRBJ2-7; 8 nucleotides agree with TRBD2. The end of the DNA aligns better with TRBJ2-5, so the J call may be wrong. CDR1 is LGHNA, CDR2 YNFKEQ, per germline. This CDR3 is 16 amino acids long. The CDR3 region has the DNA TGTGCCAGCAGCCAAGATCGGGAGGGCGGTCGTGAGACCCAGTACTTC. This codes for CASSQDREGGRETQYF.

The CDR3 sequence: CASSGSSGDFYNEQFF. The CDR3 bases are TGTGCCAGCAGCGGATCTAGCGGGGACTTTTACAATGAGCAGTTCTTC. The rearrangement links TRBV7-9 to TRBJ2-5; 9 bases map to TRBD2. The J call may be in error: the DNA end matches TRBJ2-1 better. Germline V lookup: CDR1 SEHNR, CDR2 FQNEAQ (reference sequence). The CDR3 has 16 residues.

This chain connects TRBV10-3 to TRBJ1-6; 11 nucleotides align to TRBD1. The V gene's germline CDR1 is ENHRY and CDR2 SYGVKD. J gave up 7 bases and V 1 base, and 6 bases lay outside the gene matches. This CDR3 spans 17 amino acids. The chain's CDR3 is CAISEWTGGAGNSPLHF. For the CDR3, the DNA is TGTGCCATCAGTGAGTGGACAGGGGGCGCGGGGAATTCACCCCTCCACTTT.

V is TRBV7-9 and J is TRBJ1-3; no clear D gene. The CDR3 spans 16 residues. Trimming left V 2 bases short and J 0 bases short, with 11 bases between. CDR1 is SEHNR and CDR2 is FQNEAQ in the germline V gene (reference sequence). The CDR3 protein is CASSLNRDFSGNTIYF. In nucleotides, the CDR3 is TGTGCCAGCAGCTTAAACAGAGATTTCTCTGGAAACACCATATATTTT.

The gene calls are TRBV6-5 and TRBJ2-5; 7 positions agree with TRBD1. Germline loops: CDR1 MNHEY, CDR2 SVGAGI. The junction had 7 bases not matched to a gene; V was cut back by 7 bases and J by 2 bases. This CDR3 has 14 amino acids. The CDR3 region is CASKSRRGQETQYF. The CDR3 coding sequence is TGTGCCAGCAAATCGCGCAGGGGGCAAGAGACCCAGTACTTC.

The chain combines TRBV20-1 with TRBJ2-7; TRBD1 might be the D (5 bases). CDR3 size: 12 residues. Trimming left V 4 bases short and J 3 bases short, with 10 bases between. Germline V gene sequence: CDR1 DFQATT, CDR2 SNEGSKA (reference sequence). The CDR3 nucleotides read TGCAGTGCTACCCCAGGGATCTACGAGCAGTACTTC. Protein product: CSATPGIYEQYF.

A few counts support this clonotype. The chain recombines TRBV11-2 with TRBJ2-5; D is ambiguous. The end of the DNA is better explained by TRBJ2-7, so the J call may be wrong. The CDR3 consists of 12 residues. CDR1 and CDR2 from the germline V gene are SGHAT and FQNNGV. The CDR3 DNA reads TGTGCCAGCAGCTTCACCCGCTACGAGCAGTACTTC. Residues: CASSFTRYEQYF.